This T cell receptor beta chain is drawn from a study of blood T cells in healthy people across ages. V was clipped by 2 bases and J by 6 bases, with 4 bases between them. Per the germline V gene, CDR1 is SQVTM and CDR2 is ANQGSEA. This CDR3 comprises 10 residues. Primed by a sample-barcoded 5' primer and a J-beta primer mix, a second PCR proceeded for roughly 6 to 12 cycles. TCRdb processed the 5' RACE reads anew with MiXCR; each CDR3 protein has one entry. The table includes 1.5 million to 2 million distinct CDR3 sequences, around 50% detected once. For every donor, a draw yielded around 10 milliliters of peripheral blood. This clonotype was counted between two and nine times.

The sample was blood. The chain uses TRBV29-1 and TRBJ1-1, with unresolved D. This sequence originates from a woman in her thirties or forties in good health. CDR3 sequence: CSVESAEAFF. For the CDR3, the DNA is TGCAGCGTTGAATCCGCTGAAGCTTTCTTT.